This TCR beta chain was identified in a study of cytomegalovirus exposure and HLA in healthy donors. The CDR3 is made up of 12 amino acids. The junction had 1 base not matched to a gene; V was cut back by 5 bases and J by 3 bases. Germline CDR1 is LGHNT and CDR2 is FRNRAP. Study results and caveats: The study labeled 150 or so TCR beta chains cytomegalovirus-associated. There were several of the most significant clusters that appeared linked to common viral pathogens in a later analysis. It was reported that TCR beta sequences correctly inferred the HLA-A and HLA-B alleles for most subjects. A missense variant in DCLRE1C was later tied to TCR beta V- and J-gene trimming.

This clone was observed a handful of times. Its antigen is not known. In the PCR, 60 Vbeta and 13 Jbeta primers were used. TCRdb keeps only in-frame clones here, not all; method: immunoSEQ multiplex PCR. Of about 170,000 clones listed, over 65% were seen once; the top ten hold approximately 7.1%. Sequencing was performed on PBMCs. This sequence joins TRBV12-5 and TRBJ2-7, with TRBD2 matching over 7 bases. The TCR comes from a man in his forties in good health and CMV-seropositive. CDR3: CASGPGGYEQYF. The CDR3, as DNA: TGTGCTAGTGGTCCGGGGGGCTACGAGCAGTACTTC.